The 23 T cell receptor beta chains below were found in one sample sequenced in a study of T cell repertoires in aging, cancer and after chemotherapy. Amplification of TCR beta used genomic DNA extracted from peripheral blood. TRB rearrangements spanning V, D and J were amplified using mixed TRB-A/B primers. TCRdb reprocessed the multiplex PCR reads via MiXCR and lists one record per CDR3 protein. The table has about 5,000 distinct CDR3 sequences, 21% seen once. The sequencing input was blood. These receptors came from a human donor in good health. The donor label of this sample is uncertain.

By share, this clonotype ranks as medium-sized. This chain links TRBV19 with TRBJ1-5, with 7 bases lining up with TRBD1. The CDR3 contains 15 residues. Germline CDR1 reads LNHDA; CDR2 reads SQIVND (reference sequence). After removal of 6 bases from V and 3 bases from J, the junction contained 8 bases not matched to a gene. CDR3 residues: CASSQNTGANQPQHF. The CDR3 nucleotides read TGTGCCAGTAGCCAGAACACAGGGGCCAATCAGCCCCAGCATTTT.

The J gene is TRBJ2-7, the V gene TRBV29-1, with 14 bases that match TRBD2. Unmatched junction bases numbered 15, after V lost 7 bases and J lost 7 bases. The germline V gene encodes CDR1 SQVTM and CDR2 ANQGSEA. The CDR3 totals 16 residues. The CDR3 loop reads CSAPWGTSGSGVEQYF. CDR3 bases: TGCAGCGCCCCCTGGGGGACTAGCGGGAGTGGTGTTGAGCAGTACTTC.

This clonotype was picked up a small number of times. The rearrangement uses TRBV6-2 or TRBV6-3 and TRBJ2-7, with TRBD1 matching 11 bases. V was clipped by 6 bases and J by 0 bases; unmatched bases: 7. The CDR3 is 16 amino acids. CDR1 and CDR2 (germline): MNHEY, SVGEGT. The CDR3 loop reads CASSATGTGGSYEQYF. The CDR3 DNA reads as TGTGCCAGCAGCGCAACCGGGACAGGGGGCTCCTACGAGCAGTACTTC.

This clonotype is termed medium-sized. This chain joins TRBV5-1 and TRBJ2-1; perhaps D is TRBD1 or TRBD2 (5 bases each). The germline V gene encodes CDR1 SGHRS and CDR2 YFSETQ. The CDR3 runs 14 residues. The V and J ends lost 4 bases and 10 bases respectively, with 18 bases between them. The CDR3 loop is CASSPGTAGKEQFF. Here the CDR3 DNA reads TGCGCCAGCAGCCCCGGGACGGCCGGTAAAGAGCAGTTCTTC.

This clonotype is medium-sized by share. In DNA, the CDR3 is TGTGCCAGTAGTATAGGGCCGGGGCCGGAAAAACTGTTTTTT. This gives the protein CASSIGPGPEKLFF. This chain uses TRBV19 with TRBJ1-4; a possible D gene is TRBD1 (5 bases). The germline CDR1 and CDR2 sequences are LNHDA and SQIVND (reference sequence). The CDR3 consists of 14 residues. The V gene lost 1 base and the J gene lost 8 bases, with 11 bases spanning the gap.

In this sample, this clonotype turned up a few times. The chain couples TRBV7-9 to TRBJ2-6, with 8 bases identical to TRBD1. In germline, CDR1 is SEHNR, CDR2 FQNEAQ (reference sequence). The CDR3 contains 17 residues. The V gene end was trimmed by 1 base and the J gene end by 0 bases; junction bases not matched to a gene: 2. DNA of the CDR3: TGTGCCAGCAGCTTAGGGACAGGGAACTCTGGGGCCAACGTCCTGACTTTC. It is translated as CASSLGTGNSGANVLTF. The complete variable domain, with remaining parts taken from reference TRBV7-9 and TRBJ2-6, reads DTGVSQNPRHKITKRGQNVTFRCDPISEHNRLYWYRQTLGQGPEFLTYFQNEAQLEKSRLLSDRFSAERPKGSFSTLEIQRTEQGDSAMYLCASSLGTGNSGANVLTFGAGSRLTVL.

A note on this clonotype: The junction departs from the called germline gene at one end, perhaps through a read error. This rearrangement joins TRBV7-6 to TRBJ1-6, with D possibly TRBD1 on 6 matching bases. Germline values: CDR1 SGHVS, CDR2 FNYEAQ. The CDR3 has 14 residues. Here the CDR3 reads CASSADRTNSHLHF. In nucleotides, the CDR3 is TGTGCCAGCAGCGCGGACAGAACTAATTCACACCTCCACTTT.

Sample share makes this clonotype medium-sized. The rearrangement joins TRBV15 to TRBJ1-5; a possible D gene is TRBD1 (5 bases). The V and J ends lost 0 bases and 0 bases respectively, with 12 bases between them. The CDR3 runs 17 residues. The germline V gene has CDR1 LNHNV and CDR2 YYDKDF (reference sequence). Written as DNA, the CDR3 is TGTGCCACCAGCAGAGATAGGGGTGGGGATAGCAATCAGCCCCAGCATTTT. It specifies CATSRDRGGDSNQPQHF.

This rearrangement joins TRBV7-3 to TRBJ2-3; TRBD2 agrees at 10 bases. The CDR3 totals 15 residues. V shed 2 bases, J shed 6 bases, and the junction held 5 bases outside the gene matches. Germline V gene data show CDR1 as SGHTA and CDR2 as FQGTGA. CDR3 DNA: TGTGCCAGCAGCTTAGGAGCGGGGGGGCTGGATACGCAGTATTTT. This encodes CASSLGAGGLDTQYF.

This clonotype is judged medium-sized. This chain connects TRBV6-5 to TRBJ2-7; no definite D call. The V gene's germline CDR1 is MNHEY and CDR2 SVGAGI. V lost 6 bases and J lost 3, with 12 bases in between. This CDR3 is 13 amino acids long. As DNA, the CDR3 is TGTGCCAGCAGAGGGCTTTTCGGCTACGAGCAGTACTTC. This encodes CASRGLFGYEQYF.

By share, this clonotype ranks as medium-sized. This sequence joins TRBV19 and TRBJ1-2; D remains ambiguous. The V gene's germline CDR1 is LNHDA and CDR2 SQIVND (reference sequence). V lost 6 bases to trimming and J lost 5 bases, with 13 bases between them. CDR3 length: 13 residues. Here the CDR3 DNA reads TGTGCCAGTAGACCGGACCTTAGGTATGGCTACACCTTC. This sequence encodes CASRPDLRYGYTF.

This clonotype is categorized as medium-sized. CDR3 DNA: TGTGCCAGCAGTTTATCAGTCGGGGACGGGAATGGCTACACCTTC. This codes for CASSLSVGDGNGYTF. The chain couples TRBV27 to TRBJ1-2; possibly TRBD1 for D (5 bases). CDR1 and CDR2 (germline): MNHEY, SMNVEV (reference sequence). V lost 0 bases, J lost 6 bases, and 14 bases lay in between. The length of the CDR3 is 15 residues.

This clonotype was picked up a small number of times. V is TRBV19 and J is TRBJ1-1, with TRBD1 identical over 10 bases. The CDR3 runs 14 residues. Trimming took 6 bases from V and 0 from J; bases not matched to a gene: 1. The germline gives CDR1 LNHDA, CDR2 SQIVND (reference sequence). The CDR3 reads CASRGQGMNTEAFF. The CDR3 DNA reads TGTGCCAGTAGGGGACAGGGGATGAACACTGAAGCTTTCTTT.

This clonotype is judged medium-sized. V gene TRBV6-2 or TRBV6-3 combines with J gene TRBJ2-3; D gene ambiguous. The CDR3 covers 13 residues. Germline CDR1 MNHEY, CDR2 SVGEGT. Trimming stripped 10 bases from V and 0 bases from J, with 11 bases between. The CDR3 spells CATGRISTDTQYF. In DNA, the CDR3 is TGTGCCACCGGCCGGATCAGCACAGATACGCAGTATTTT.

This clonotype is medium-sized. This sequence joins TRBV12-3 or TRBV12-4 and TRBJ2-5, with D hard to call. The CDR3 sequence is 13 residues long. V lost 2 bases and J lost 3, with 7 bases in between. CDR3 nucleotide sequence: TGTGCCAGCAGTTTATTACGGGAAGAGACCCAGTACTTC. Amino acids: CASSLLREETQYF.

The V call is TRBV12-3 or TRBV12-4, the J call TRBJ2-5; D is possibly TRBD2 (5 bases). Trimming pared 6 bases from V and 8 bases from J, leaving 19 bases between. The CDR3 extends over 14 amino acids. The CDR3 is CASRDSDASGTQYF. The CDR3 coding sequence is TGTGCCAGCAGAGACTCGGACGCGTCGGGAACCCAGTACTTC.

By sample share, this clonotype is medium-sized (0.01 to 0.1%). V is TRBV18 and J is TRBJ2-7; 7 nucleotides line up with TRBD2. V was clipped by 8 bases and J by 5 bases; unmatched bases: 18. Germline-derived CDR1 and CDR2 are KGHSH and LQKENI. This CDR3 is 16 amino acids long. The CDR3: CASTDNAGTKVHEQYF. CDR3 coding DNA: TGTGCCAGCACAGATAACGCCGGGACTAAGGTCCACGAGCAGTACTTC.

There are a few counts of this clonotype. This rearrangement joins TRBV24-1 to TRBJ2-1, with 10 bases lining up with TRBD2. J lost 3 bases, V lost 0 bases, and 7 bases had no gene match. Germline CDR1 KGHDR, CDR2 SFDVKD. There are 18 residues in the CDR3. Written as DNA, the CDR3 is TGTGCCACCAGTGATTTGGGAAGCGGGAGGGCCGACTACAATGAGCAGTTCTTC. This sequence encodes CATSDLGSGRADYNEQFF.

The rearrangement uses TRBV20-1 and TRBJ2-2, with TRBD1 matching 7 bases. The CDR3 consists of 15 residues. J was trimmed by 2 bases and V by 3 bases; bases with no gene match: 6. Germline CDR1 is DFQATT and CDR2 is SNEGSKA (reference sequence). CDR3 DNA sequence: TGCAGTGCTAGGCCGGGACAGTCCAACACCGGGGAGCTGTTTTTT. Translating it yields CSARPGQSNTGELFF.

Relative to its sample, this clonotype is medium-sized. V gene TRBV19 combines with J gene TRBJ2-1, with D maybe TRBD2 (5 bases). Germline-derived CDR1 and CDR2 are LNHDA and SQIVND (reference sequence). This CDR3 contains 12 residues. Trimming shortened V by 5 bases and J by 14 bases, and 16 bases separated the two germline ends. CDR3 sequence reads: CASSDRSGREFF. The DNA of the CDR3 is TGTGCCAGTAGTGATAGATCGGGGAGAGAGTTCTTC.

Relative to its sample, this clonotype is medium-sized. V usage is TRBV10-3 and J usage is TRBJ1-6, with unresolved D. The CDR3 is made up of 14 amino acids. V dropped 3 bases and J dropped 7 bases, with 10 bases sitting between them. Germline CDR1 and CDR2: ENHRY and SYGVKD. CDR3 loop: CAISDEKKNSPLHF. In nucleotides, the CDR3 is TGTGCCATCAGTGACGAGAAGAAGAATTCACCCCTCCACTTT.

This clonotype qualifies as medium-sized. The chain carries TRBV5-4 and TRBJ2-2; TRBD2 aligns across 9 bases. V shed 5 bases and J 2 bases; nucleotides not matched to a gene: 7. The CDR3 spans 16 residues. The germline gives CDR1 SGHNT, CDR2 YYREEE (reference sequence). The chain's CDR3 is CASSSGGRANTGELFF. Here the CDR3 DNA reads TGTGCCAGCAGTTCTGGCGGGAGGGCCAACACCGGGGAGCTGTTTTTT.

Concerning this clonotype: Its ends do not fully match the called genes, so a read error is possible. The rearrangement uses TRBV11-1 and TRBJ1-2; D perhaps matches TRBD1 (5 bases). The germline CDR1 and CDR2 sequences are SGHAT and FQDESV (reference sequence). The CDR3 covers 13 residues. CDR3 DNA sequence: TGCGCCAGCAGCCAGTTGGGACGGTATGGCTACACCTTC. Encoded protein: CASSQLGRYGYTF.